This T cell receptor beta chain was identified during a study of blood T cell repertoires in COVID-19. V trimming: 3 bases; J trimming: 2 bases; junction bases outside the gene matches: 4. The CDR3 has 15 residues. Germline lookup yields CDR1 KGHSH and CDR2 LQKENI. Sequenced by immunoSEQ multiplex PCR; TCRdb stores in-frame clones only, minus some. The sample comprises approximately 200,000 clones, 70% to 90% of which are singletons, and approximately 2.6% rests with the top ten. The chain links TRBV18 to TRBJ2-5; TRBD1 matches at 9 bases. This clonotype was sampled from a man aged 50 or older who had recovered from COVID-19. Specimen: peripheral blood. The CDR3 DNA follows: TGTGCCAGCTCACCGAAGACAGGGGGGCAAGAGACCCAGTACTTC. Protein: CASSPKTGGQETQYF.